This T cell receptor beta chain was identified in a study of T cell responses to AZD1222 COVID-19 vaccine. The assay was immunoSEQ multiplex PCR, and TCRdb's table has in-frame clones only and misses some. Of 100,000 or so clones in the sample, less than 90% were seen once. The CDR3 runs to 12 residues. Per the germline V gene, CDR1 is LNHDA and CDR2 is SQIVND (reference sequence). Trimming removed 0 bases at V and 9 bases at J, with 6 bases between. The TCR comes from an adult in good health. The J gene is TRBJ2-1, the V gene TRBV19; D is undetermined. Here the sequenced sample was peripheral blood, taken on day 0 of AZD1222 vaccination. In nucleotides, the CDR3 is TGTGCCAGTAGTATAGATCGCAGTGAGCAGTTCTTC. Its protein product is CASSIDRSEQFF.